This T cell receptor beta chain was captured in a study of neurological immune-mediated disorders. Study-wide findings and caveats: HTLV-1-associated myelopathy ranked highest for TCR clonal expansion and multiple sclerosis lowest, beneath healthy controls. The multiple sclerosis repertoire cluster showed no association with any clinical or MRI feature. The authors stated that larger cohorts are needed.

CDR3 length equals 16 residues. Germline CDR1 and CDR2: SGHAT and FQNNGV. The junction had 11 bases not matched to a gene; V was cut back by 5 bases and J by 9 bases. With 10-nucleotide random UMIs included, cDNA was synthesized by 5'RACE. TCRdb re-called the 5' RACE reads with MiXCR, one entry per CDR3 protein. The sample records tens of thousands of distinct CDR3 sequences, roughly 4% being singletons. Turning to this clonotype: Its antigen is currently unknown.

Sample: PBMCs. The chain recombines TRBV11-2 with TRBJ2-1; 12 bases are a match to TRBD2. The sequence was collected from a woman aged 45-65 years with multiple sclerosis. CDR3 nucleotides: TGTGCCAGCAGCATTAGTCCGACTAGCGGGAGAACTGAGCAGTTCTTC. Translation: CASSISPTSGRTEQFF.